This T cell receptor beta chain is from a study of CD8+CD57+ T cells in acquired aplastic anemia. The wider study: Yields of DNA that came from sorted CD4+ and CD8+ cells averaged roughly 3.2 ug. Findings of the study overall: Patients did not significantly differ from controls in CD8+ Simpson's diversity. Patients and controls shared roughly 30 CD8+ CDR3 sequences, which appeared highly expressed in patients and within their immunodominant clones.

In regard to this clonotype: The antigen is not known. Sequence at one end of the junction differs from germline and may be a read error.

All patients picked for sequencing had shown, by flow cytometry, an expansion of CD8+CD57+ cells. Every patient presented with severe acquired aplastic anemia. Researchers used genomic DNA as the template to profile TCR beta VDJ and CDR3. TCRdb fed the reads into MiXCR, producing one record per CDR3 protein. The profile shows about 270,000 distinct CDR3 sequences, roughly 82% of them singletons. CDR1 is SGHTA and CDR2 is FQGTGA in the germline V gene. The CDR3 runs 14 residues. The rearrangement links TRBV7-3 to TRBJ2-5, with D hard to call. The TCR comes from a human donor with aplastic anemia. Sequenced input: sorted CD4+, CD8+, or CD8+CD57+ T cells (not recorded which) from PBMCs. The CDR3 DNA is TGTGCCACCAGCCCAGGCAGCGAGCAAGAGACCCAGGACTTC. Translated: CATSPGSEQETQDF.